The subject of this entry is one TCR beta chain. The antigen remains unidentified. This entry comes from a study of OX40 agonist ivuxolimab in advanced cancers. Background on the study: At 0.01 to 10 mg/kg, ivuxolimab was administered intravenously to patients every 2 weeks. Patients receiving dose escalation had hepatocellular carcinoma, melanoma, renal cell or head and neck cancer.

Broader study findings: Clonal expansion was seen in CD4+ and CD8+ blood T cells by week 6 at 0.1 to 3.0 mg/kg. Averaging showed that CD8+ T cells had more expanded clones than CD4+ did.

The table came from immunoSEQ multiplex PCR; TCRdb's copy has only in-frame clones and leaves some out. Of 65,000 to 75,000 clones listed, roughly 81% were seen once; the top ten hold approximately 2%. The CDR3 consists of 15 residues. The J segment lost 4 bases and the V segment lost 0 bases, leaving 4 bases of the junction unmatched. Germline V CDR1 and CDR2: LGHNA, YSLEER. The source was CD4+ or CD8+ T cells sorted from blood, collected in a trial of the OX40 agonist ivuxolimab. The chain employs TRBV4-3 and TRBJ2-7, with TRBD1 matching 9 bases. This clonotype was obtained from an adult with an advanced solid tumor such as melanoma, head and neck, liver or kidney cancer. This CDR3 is CASSQDLDRGYEQYF. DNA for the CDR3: TGCGCCAGCAGCCAAGATCTCGACAGGGGGTACGAGCAGTACTTC.